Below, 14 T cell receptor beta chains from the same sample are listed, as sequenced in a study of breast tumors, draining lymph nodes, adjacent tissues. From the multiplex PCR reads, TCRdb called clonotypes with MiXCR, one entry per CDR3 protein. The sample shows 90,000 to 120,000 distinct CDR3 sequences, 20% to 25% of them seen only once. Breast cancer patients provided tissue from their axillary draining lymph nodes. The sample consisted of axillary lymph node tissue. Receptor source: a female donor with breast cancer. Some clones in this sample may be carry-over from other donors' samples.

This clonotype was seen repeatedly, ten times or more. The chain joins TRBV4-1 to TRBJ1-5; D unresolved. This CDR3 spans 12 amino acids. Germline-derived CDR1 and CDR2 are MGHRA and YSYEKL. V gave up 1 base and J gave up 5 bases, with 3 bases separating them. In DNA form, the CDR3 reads TGCGCCAGCAGCCAAGGGGATCAGCCCCAGCATTTT. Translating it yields CASSQGDQPQHF.

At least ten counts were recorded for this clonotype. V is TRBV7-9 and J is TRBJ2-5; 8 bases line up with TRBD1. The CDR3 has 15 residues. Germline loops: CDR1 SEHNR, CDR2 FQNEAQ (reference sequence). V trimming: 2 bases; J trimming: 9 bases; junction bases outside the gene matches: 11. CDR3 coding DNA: TGTGCCAGCAGCTTACTCGAACAGGGGGAGTTGGCCCAGTACTTC. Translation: CASSLLEQGELAQYF.

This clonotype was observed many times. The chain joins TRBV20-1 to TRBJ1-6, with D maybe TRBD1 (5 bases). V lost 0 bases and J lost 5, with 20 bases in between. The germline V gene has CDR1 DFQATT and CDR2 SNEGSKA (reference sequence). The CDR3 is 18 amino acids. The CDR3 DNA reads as TGCAGTGCTAGAGATACTGGGAGGGGATGGTCTGATAATTCACCCCTCCACTTT. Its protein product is CSARDTGRGWSDNSPLHF.

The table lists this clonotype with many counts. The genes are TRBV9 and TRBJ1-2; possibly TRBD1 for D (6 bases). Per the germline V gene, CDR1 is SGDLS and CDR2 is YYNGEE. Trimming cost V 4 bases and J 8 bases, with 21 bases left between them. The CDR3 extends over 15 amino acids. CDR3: CASSPSTGLFWGYTF. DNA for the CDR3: TGTGCCAGCAGCCCCTCGACAGGACTATTCTGGGGCTACACCTTC. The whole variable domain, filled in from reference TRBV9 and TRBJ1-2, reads DSGVTQTPKHLITATGQRVTLRCSPRSGDLSVYWYQQSLDQGLQFLIQYYNGEERAKGNILERFSAQQFPDLHSELNLSSLELGDSALYFCASSPSTGLFWGYTFGSGTRLTVV.

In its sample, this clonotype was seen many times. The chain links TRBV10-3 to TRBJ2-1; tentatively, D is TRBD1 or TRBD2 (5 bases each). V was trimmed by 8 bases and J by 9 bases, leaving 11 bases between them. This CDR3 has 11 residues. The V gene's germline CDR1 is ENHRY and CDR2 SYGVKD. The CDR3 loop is CAIGGDSEQFF. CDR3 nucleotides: TGTGCCATCGGAGGTGACAGTGAGCAGTTCTTC.

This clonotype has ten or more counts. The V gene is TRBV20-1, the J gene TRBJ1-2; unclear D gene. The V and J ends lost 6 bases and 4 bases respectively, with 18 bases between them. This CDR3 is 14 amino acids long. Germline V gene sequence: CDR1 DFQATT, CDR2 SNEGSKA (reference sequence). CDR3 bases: TGCAGTGCGGCGGCACAGAGTCAACCCTATGGCTACACCTTC. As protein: CSAAAQSQPYGYTF.

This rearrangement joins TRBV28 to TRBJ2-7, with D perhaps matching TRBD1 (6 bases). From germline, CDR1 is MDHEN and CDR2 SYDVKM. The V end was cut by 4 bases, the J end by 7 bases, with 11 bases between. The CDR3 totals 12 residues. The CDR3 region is CASSWGLKEQYF. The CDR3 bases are TGTGCCAGCAGTTGGGGGCTAAAAGAGCAGTACTTC.

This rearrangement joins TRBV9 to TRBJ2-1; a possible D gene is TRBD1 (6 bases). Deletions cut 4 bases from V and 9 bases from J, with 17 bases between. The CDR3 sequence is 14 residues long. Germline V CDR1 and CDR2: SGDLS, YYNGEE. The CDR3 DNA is TGTGCCAGCAGCCCCGGCAGGGGTTCCAGTGAGCAGTTCTTC. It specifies CASSPGRGSSEQFF.

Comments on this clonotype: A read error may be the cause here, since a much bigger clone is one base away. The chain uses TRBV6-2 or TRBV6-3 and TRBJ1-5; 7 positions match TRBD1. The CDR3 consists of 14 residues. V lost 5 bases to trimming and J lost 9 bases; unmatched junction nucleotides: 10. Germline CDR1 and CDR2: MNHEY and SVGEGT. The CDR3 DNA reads TGTGCCAGCAGTACGACCGGGACAGCTCCGCCCCAGCATTTT. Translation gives CASSTTGTAPPQHF.

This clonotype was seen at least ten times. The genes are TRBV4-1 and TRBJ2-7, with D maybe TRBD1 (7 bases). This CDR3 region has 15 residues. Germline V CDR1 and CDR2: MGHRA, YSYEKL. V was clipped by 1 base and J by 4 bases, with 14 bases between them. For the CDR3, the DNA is TGCGCCAGCAGCCAAGCAGGTGCAGGGGGGTACGAGCAGTACTTC. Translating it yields CASSQAGAGGYEQYF.

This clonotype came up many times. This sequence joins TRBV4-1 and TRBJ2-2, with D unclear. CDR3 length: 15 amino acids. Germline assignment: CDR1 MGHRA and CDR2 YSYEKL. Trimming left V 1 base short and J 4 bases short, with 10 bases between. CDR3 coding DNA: TGCGCCAGCAGCCAAGTCAGTACGCCCACCGGGGAGCTGTTTTTT. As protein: CASSQVSTPTGELFF.

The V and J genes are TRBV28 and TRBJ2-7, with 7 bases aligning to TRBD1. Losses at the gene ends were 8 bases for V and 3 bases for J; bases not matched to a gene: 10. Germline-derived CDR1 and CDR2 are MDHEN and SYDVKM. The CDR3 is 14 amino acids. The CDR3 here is CASGTWDSYYEQYF. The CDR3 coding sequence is TGTGCCAGCGGCACTTGGGACAGTTACTACGAGCAGTACTTC.

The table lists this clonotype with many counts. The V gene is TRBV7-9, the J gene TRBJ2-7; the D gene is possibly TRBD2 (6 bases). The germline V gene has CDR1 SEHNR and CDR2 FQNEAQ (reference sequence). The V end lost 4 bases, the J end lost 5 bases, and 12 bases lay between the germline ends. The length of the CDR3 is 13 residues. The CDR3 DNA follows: TGTGCCAGCAGCTCAAACCGGGAGCACGAGCAGTACTTC. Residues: CASSSNREHEQYF.

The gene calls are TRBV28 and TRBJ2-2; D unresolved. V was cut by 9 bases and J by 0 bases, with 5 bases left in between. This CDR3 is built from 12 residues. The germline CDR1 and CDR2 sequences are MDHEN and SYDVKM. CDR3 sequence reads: CASYSNTGELFF. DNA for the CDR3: TGTGCCAGTTACTCGAACACCGGGGAGCTGTTTTTT.